This T cell receptor beta chain was recovered during a study of T-cell reconstitution after alpha-beta-depleted transplantation in children. During its preparation, the TCRbeta library received unique molecular identifiers. One entry per CDR3 protein, called by TCRdb with MiXCR from the PCR reads. The data show about 200,000 distinct CDR3 sequences, with roughly 14% seen just once and around 13% held by the top ten. This clonotype appeared many times. V lost 5 bases and J lost 4; bases outside the gene matches: 7. The CDR3 loop spans 13 amino acids. The germline gives CDR1 DFQATT, CDR2 SNEGSKA (reference sequence).

The sequence came from a human donor who donated a stem cell graft to a child with acute lymphoblastic leukemia. The chain has TRBV20-1 and TRBJ2-7, with 8 positions matching TRBD2. The sequences come from PBMCs from the stem cell graft donor, collected from the stem cell graft. DNA of the CDR3: TGCAGTGCTCCCGGGAGGGCCGATTACGAGCAGTACTTC. This translates into CSAPGRADYEQYF.